This T cell receptor (beta chain) was recovered during a study of cytomegalovirus exposure and HLA in healthy donors. PCR involved 60 Vbeta and 13 Jbeta primers. The method was immunoSEQ multiplex PCR; TCRdb's version includes in-frame clones alone and lacks a portion of them. This table has around 190,000 clones, around four fifths appearing once. The CDR3 has 16 amino acids. V dropped 2 bases and J dropped 10; count of bases not matched to a gene: 7. Germline values: CDR1 MRHNA, CDR2 SNTAGT. The sample consisted of PBMCs. The chain employs TRBV6-4 and TRBJ2-1; TRBD2 matches 14 bases. The TCR sequence derives from a man aged 35 to 55 in good health and CMV-seropositive. CDR3 sequence: CASSDGGLAGVLEQFF. DNA for the CDR3: TGTGCCAGCAGTGACGGGGGACTAGCGGGAGTCCTCGAGCAGTTCTTC.